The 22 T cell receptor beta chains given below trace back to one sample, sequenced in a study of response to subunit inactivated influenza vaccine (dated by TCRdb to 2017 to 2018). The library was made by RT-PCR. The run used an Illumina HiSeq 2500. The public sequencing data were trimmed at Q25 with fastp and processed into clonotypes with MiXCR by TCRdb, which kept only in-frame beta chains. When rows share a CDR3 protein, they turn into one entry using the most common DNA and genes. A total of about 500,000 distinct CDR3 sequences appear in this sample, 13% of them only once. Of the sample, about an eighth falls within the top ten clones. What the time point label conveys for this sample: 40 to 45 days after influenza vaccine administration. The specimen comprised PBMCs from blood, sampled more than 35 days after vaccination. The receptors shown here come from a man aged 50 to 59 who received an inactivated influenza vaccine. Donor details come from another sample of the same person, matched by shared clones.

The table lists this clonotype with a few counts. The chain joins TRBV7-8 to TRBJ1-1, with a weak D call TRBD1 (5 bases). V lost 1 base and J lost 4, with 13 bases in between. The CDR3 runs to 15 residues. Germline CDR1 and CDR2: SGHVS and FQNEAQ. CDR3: CASSLDGGGSTEAFF. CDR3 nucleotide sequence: TGTGCCAGCAGCTTAGATGGCGGGGGGTCCACTGAAGCTTTCTTT.

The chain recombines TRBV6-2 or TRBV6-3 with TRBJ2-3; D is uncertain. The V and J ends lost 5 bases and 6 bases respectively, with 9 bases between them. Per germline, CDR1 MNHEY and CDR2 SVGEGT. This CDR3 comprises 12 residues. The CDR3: CASSQRPDTQYF. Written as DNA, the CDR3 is TGTGCCAGCAGTCAAAGACCGGATACGCAGTATTTT.

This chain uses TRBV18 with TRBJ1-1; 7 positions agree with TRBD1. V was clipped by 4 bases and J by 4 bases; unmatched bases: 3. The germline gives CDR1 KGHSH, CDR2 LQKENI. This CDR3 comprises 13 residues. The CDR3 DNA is TGTGCCAGCTCACAAACAGGGGTCACTGAAGCTTTCTTT. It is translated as CASSQTGVTEAFF.

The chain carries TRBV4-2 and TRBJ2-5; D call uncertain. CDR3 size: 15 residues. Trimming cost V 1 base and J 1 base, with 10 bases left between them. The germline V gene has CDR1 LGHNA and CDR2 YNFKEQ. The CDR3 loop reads CASSQGRLGQETQYF. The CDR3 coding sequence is TGTGCCAGCAGCCAAGGCCGCTTAGGCCAAGAGACCCAGTACTTC.

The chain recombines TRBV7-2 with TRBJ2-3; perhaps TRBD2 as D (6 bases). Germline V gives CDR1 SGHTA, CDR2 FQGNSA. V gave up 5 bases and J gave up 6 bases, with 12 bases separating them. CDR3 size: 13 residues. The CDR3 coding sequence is TGTGCCAGCAGCCTCGGGACTTTCGATACGCAGTATTTT. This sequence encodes CASSLGTFDTQYF.

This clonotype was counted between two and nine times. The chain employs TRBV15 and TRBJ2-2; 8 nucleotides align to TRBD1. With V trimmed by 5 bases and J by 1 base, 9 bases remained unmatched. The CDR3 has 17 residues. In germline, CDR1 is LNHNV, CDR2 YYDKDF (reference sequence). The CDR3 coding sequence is TGTGCCACCAGCGGTGTTGTGGGACAGGTGAACACCGGGGAGCTGTTTTTT. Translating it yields CATSGVVGQVNTGELFF. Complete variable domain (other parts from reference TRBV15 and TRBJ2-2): DAMVIQNPRYQVTQFGKPVTLSCSQTLNHNVMYWYQQKSSQAPKLLFHYYDKDFNNEADTPDNFQSRRPNTSFCFLDIRSPGLGDTAMYLCATSGVVGQVNTGELFFGEGSRLTVL.

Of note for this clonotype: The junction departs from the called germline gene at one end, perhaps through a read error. CDR3 sequence reads: CSSSSSQGRENSPLHF. The DNA of the CDR3 is TGTTCCAGCAGCTCTAGCCAGGGTCGGGAAAATTCACCCCTCCACTTT. The J gene is TRBJ1-6, the V gene TRBV5-5; D is possibly TRBD1 (5 bases). This CDR3 comprises 16 residues. The germline V gene encodes CDR1 SGHKS and CDR2 YYEKEE (reference sequence).

CDR3 bases: TGTGCCAGCAGGCGAGACAGTGATACGCAGTATTTT. This gives the protein CASRRDSDTQYF. The chain couples TRBV28 to TRBJ2-3, with D tentatively TRBD1 (5 bases). This CDR3 contains 12 residues. CDR1 is MDHEN, CDR2 SYDVKM, per germline. V was pared by 6 bases and J by 6 bases, with 10 bases between.

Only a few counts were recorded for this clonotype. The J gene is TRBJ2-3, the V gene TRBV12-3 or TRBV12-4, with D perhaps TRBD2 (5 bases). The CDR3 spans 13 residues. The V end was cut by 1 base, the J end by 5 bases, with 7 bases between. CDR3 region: CASSLEEGDTQYF. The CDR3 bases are TGTGCCAGCAGTTTAGAAGAGGGAGATACGCAGTATTTT.

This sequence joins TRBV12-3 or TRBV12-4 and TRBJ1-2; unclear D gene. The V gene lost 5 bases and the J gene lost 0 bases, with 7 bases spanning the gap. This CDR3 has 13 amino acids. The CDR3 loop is CASSRPPNYGYTF. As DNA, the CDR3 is TGTGCCAGCAGTCGCCCGCCTAACTATGGCTACACCTTC.

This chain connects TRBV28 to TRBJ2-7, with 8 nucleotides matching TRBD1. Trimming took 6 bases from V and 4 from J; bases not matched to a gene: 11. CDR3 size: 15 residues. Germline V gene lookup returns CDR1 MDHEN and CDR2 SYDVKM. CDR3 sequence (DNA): TGTGCCAGCAGGGGGAATTCGGGACAGGCTTACGAGCAGTACTTC. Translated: CASRGNSGQAYEQYF.

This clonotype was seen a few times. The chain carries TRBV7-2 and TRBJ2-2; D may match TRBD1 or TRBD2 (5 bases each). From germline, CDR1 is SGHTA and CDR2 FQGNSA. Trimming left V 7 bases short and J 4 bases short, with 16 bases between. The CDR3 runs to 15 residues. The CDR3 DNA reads TGTGCCAGCACCCCCGGGGCGGTCGGCACCGGGGAGCTGTTTTTT. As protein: CASTPGAVGTGELFF. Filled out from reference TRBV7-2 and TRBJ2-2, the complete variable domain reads GAGVSQSPSNKVTEKGKDVELRCDPISGHTALYWYRQSLGQGLEFLIYFQGNSAPDKSGLPSDRFSAERTGGSVSTLTIQRTQQEDSAVYLCASTPGAVGTGELFFGEGSRLTVL.

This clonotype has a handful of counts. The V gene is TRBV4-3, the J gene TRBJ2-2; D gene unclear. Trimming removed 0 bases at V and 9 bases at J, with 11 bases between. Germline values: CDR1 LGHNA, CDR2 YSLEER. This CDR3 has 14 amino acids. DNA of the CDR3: TGCGCCAGCAGCCAAGATCTGCTGGTCAGGGAGCTGTTTTTT. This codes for CASSQDLLVRELFF.

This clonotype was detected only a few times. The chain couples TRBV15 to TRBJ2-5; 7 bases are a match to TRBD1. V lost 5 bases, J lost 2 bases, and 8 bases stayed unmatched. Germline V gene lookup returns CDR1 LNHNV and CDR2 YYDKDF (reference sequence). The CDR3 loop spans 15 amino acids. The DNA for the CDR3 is TGTGCCACCAGCCAACACCGGGACAGACAAGAGACCCAGTACTTC. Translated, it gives CATSQHRDRQETQYF. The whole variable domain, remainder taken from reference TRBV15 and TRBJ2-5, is DAMVIQNPRYQVTQFGKPVTLSCSQTLNHNVMYWYQQKSSQAPKLLFHYYDKDFNNEADTPDNFQSRRPNTSFCFLDIRSPGLGDTAMYLCATSQHRDRQETQYFGPGTRLLVL.

The CDR3 nucleotides read TGTGCCAGCAGACTAGCACAGGGCCAAGAGACCCAGTACTTC. This codes for CASRLAQGQETQYF. This chain connects TRBV6-1 to TRBJ2-5, with D possibly called TRBD1 or TRBD2 (6 bases each). The germline CDR1 and CDR2 sequences are MNHNS and SASEGT. CDR3 length: 14 amino acids. V was trimmed by 6 bases and J by 1 base, leaving 12 bases between them.

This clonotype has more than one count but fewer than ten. CDR3 nucleotide sequence: TGCGCCAGCAGCCAAGATTCAATTCAGACCGGGAGGTCCTACAATGAGCAGTTCTTC. It encodes CASSQDSIQTGRSYNEQFF. The chain couples TRBV4-3 to TRBJ2-1, with 7 positions matching TRBD2. This CDR3 contains 19 residues. Per germline, CDR1 LGHNA and CDR2 YSLEER. V lost 0 bases, J lost 1 base, and 12 bases stayed unmatched.

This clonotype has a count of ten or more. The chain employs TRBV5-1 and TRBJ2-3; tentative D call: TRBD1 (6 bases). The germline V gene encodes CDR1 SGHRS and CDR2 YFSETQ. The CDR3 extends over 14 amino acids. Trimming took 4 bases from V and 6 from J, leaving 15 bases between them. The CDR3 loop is CASSKGTSDDTQYF. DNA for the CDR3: TGCGCCAGCAGCAAAGGGACAAGTGATGATACGCAGTATTTT.

The CDR3 spells CASSWQGGGNQPQHF. CDR3 bases: TGTGCCAGCAGCTGGCAAGGGGGCGGCAATCAGCCCCAGCATTTT. V is TRBV5-5 and J is TRBJ1-5, with 7 bases lining up with TRBD1. Trimming cost V 3 bases and J 2 bases; bases outside gene matches: 5. Germline assignment: CDR1 SGHKS and CDR2 YYEKEE (reference sequence). The CDR3 has 15 amino acids. The entire variable domain, with the rest obtained from reference TRBV5-5 and TRBJ1-5, is as follows: DAGVTQSPTHLIKTRGQQVTLRCSPISGHKSVSWYQQVLGQGPQFIFQYYEKEERGRGNFPDRFSARQFPNYSSELNVNALLLGDSALYLCASSWQGGGNQPQHFGDGTRLSIL.

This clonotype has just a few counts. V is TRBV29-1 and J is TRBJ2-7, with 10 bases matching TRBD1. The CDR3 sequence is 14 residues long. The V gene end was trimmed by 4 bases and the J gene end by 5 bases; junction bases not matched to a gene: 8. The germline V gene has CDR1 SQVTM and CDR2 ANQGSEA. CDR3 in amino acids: CSVVVDRGFHEQYF. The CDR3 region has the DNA TGCAGCGTTGTAGTGGACAGGGGGTTTCACGAGCAGTACTTC.

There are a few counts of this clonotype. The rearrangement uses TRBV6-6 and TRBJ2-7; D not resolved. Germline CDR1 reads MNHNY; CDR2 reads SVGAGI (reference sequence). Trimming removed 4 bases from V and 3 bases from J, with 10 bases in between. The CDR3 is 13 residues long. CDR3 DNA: TGTGCCAGCAGTTTAGACGAAGACTACGAGCAGTACTTC. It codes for CASSLDEDYEQYF.

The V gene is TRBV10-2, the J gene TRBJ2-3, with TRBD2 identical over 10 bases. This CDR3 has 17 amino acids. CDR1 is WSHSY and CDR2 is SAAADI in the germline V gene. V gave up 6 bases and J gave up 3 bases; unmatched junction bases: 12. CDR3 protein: CASSELAGDSLTDTQYF. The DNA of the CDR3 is TGCGCCAGCAGCGAGCTAGCGGGGGATTCCCTAACAGATACGCAGTATTTT.

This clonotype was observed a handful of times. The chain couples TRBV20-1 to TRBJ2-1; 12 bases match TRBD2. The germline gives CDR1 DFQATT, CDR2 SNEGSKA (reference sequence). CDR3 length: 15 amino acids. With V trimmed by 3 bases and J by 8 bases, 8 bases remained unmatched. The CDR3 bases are TGCAGTGCTAGGGCGCTAGCGGGAGGGGGACATGAGCAGTTCTTC. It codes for CSARALAGGGHEQFF.